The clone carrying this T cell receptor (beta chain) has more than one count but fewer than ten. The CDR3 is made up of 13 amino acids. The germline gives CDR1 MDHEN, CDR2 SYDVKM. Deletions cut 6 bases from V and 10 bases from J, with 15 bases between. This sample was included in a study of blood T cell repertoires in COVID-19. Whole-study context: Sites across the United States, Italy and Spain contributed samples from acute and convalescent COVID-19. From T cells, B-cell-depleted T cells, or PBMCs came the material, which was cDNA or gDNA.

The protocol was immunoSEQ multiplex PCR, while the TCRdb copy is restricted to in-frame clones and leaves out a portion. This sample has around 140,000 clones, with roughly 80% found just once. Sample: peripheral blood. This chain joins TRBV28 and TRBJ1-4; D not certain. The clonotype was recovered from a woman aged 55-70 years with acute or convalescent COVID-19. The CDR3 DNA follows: TGTGCCAGCAGCCAAACGATGATCGGAAAACTGTTTTTT. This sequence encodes CASSQTMIGKLFF.